This TCR beta chain was profiled in a study of beta chain features in type 1 diabetes. Of the isolated RNA, all was reverse transcribed, and so the sequenced material was expressed TCRB transcripts. Data came from immunoSEQ multiplex PCR; TCRdb stores just in-frame clones and leaves some out. The table shows a few hundred thousand clones, with 24% occurring only once. Remarks on this clone: What it binds is not known.

This CDR3 spans 11 amino acids. Germline CDR1 is SQVTM and CDR2 is ANQGSEA. V was cut by 4 bases and J by 7 bases, with 10 bases left in between. Overall study findings and caveats: Shorter TCRB CDR3s, moderately but significantly so, marked every one of the four CD4+ subsets in Type 1 diabetes patients.

The receptor was isolated from a woman between 25 and 40 years old with type 1 diabetes. The V call is TRBV29-1, the J call TRBJ1-2; possibly TRBD1 for D (6 bases). Sequencing was performed on naive CD4+ T cells from blood. Here the CDR3 DNA reads TGCAGCGTTGTACAGGGTTTTGGCTACACCTTC. This sequence encodes CSVVQGFGYTF.